This T cell receptor beta chain was captured by sequencing in a study of shared clonotypes between healthy human individuals. Findings of the study overall: Among non-shared clonotypes, generation probabilities were lower than among those shared by all four donors. Generally, naive subsets (rather than memory subsets) showed larger estimated richness.

Both CD45RO+ cells and CCR7-negative CD45RA+ TemRA cells were combined to make up CD8 memory. This clone was observed many times. Its target is unknown. Germline values: CDR1 MDHEN, CDR2 SYDVKM. This CDR3 spans 16 amino acids. Trimming cost V 8 bases and J 2 bases; bases outside gene matches: 15. Profiling relied on immunoSEQ multiplex PCR, and the TCRdb table lists in-frame clones only, not all of them. This table holds fewer than 100,000 clones, about 68% found once. Material for sequencing was memory CD8+ T cells sorted from blood. Stated subset: CD45RO+ cells pooled with CCR7-negative TemRA cells. The TCR sequence derives from a man aged 25 to 40 in good health. The V and J genes are TRBV28 and TRBJ2-7; TRBD2 agrees at 7 bases. The CDR3 DNA reads TGTGCCAGCGCACCCGGGGGTGGGGAGGGAGCCTACGAGCAGTACTTC. Its protein is CASAPGGGEGAYEQYF.